The clone carrying this TCR beta chain showed up just once. With V trimmed by 0 bases and J by 9 bases, 3 bases remained unmatched. Germline V gives CDR1 SGHRS, CDR2 YFSETQ. This CDR3 region has 16 residues. PCR involved 60 Vbeta and 13 Jbeta primers. Produced via immunoSEQ multiplex PCR; TCRdb's table is partial and in-frame only. Of more than 150,000 clones in the sample, about 77% were seen once. The entry originates in a study of cytomegalovirus exposure and HLA in healthy donors. The genes are TRBV5-1 and TRBJ2-1, with 16 positions matching TRBD2. The clonotype originates from a woman in her thirties in good health and CMV-seropositive. Sequences were obtained from PBMCs. CDR3 in DNA: TGCGCCAGCAGCTTGGCGGGACTAGCGGGAGGGGGTGAGCAGTTCTTC. It translates to CASSLAGLAGGGEQFF.